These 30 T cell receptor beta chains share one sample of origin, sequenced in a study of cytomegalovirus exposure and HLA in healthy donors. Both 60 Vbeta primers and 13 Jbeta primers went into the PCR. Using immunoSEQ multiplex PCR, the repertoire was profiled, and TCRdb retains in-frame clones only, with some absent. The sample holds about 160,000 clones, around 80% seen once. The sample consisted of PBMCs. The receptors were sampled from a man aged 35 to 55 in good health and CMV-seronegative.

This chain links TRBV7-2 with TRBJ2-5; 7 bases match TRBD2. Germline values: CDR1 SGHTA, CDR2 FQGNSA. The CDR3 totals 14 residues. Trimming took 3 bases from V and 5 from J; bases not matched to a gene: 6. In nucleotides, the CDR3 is TGTGCCAGCAGCTTCGGCGGGAGAGAGGAGACCCAGTACTTC. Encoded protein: CASSFGGREETQYF.

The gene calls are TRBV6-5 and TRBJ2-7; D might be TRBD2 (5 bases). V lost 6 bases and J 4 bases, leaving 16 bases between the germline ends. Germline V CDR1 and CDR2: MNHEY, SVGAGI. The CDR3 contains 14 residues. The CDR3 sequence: CASSPGGSVYEQYF. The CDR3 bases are TGTGCCAGCAGCCCCGGAGGTAGCGTATACGAGCAGTACTTC.

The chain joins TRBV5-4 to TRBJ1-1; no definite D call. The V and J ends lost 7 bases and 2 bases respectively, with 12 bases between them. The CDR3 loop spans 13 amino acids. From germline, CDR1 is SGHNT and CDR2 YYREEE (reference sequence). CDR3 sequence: CASSRQVNTEAFF. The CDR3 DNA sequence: TGTGCCAGCTCACGTCAGGTAAACACTGAAGCTTTCTTT.

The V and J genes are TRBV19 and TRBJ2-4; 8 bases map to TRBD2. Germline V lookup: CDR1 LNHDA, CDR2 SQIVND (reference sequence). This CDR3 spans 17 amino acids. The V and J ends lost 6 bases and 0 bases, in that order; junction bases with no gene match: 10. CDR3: CASSPPTSAIAKNIQYF. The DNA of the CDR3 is TGTGCCAGTAGCCCCCCGACTAGCGCGATAGCCAAAAACATTCAGTACTTC. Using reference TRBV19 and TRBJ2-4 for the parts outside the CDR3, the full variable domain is DGGITQSPKYLFRKEGQNVTLSCEQNLNHDAMYWYRQDPGQGLRLIYYSQIVNDFQKGDIAEGYSVSREKKESFPLTVTSAQKNPTAFYLCASSPPTSAIAKNIQYFGAGTRLSVL.

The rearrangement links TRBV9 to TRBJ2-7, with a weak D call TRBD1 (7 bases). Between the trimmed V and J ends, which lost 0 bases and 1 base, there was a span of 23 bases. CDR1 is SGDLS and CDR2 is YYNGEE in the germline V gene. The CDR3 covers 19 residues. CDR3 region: CASSVEPGGLGDSSYEQYF. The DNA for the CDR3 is TGTGCCAGCAGCGTAGAGCCAGGGGGGCTAGGGGATTCTTCCTACGAGCAGTACTTC.

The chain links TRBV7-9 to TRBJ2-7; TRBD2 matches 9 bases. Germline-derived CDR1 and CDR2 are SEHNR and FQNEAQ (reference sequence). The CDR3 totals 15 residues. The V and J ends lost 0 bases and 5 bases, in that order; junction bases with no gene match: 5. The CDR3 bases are TGTGCCAGCAGCTTAGCTCTAGCGGGAACGCACGAGCAGTACTTC. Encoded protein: CASSLALAGTHEQYF.

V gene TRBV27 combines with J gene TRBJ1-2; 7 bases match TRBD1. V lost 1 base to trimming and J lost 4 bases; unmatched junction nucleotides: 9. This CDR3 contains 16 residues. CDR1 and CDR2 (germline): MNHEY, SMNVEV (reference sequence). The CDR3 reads CASSLLDRVGLYGYTF. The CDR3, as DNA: TGTGCCAGCAGTTTATTAGACAGGGTAGGACTCTATGGCTACACCTTC.

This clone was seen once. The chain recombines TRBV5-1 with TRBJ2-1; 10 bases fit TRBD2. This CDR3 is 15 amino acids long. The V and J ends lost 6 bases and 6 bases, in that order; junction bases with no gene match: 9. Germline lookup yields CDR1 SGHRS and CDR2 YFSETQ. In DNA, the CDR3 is TGCGCCAGCATGAGGGGCCTAGCGGGAGTCAATGAGCAGTTCTTC. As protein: CASMRGLAGVNEQFF.

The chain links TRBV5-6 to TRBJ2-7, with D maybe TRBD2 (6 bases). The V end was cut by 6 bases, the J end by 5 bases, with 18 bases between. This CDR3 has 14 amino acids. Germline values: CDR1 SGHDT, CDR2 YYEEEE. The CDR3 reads CASTDSGAVHEQYF. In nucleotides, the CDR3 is TGTGCCAGCACAGATTCGGGAGCGGTACACGAGCAGTACTTC.

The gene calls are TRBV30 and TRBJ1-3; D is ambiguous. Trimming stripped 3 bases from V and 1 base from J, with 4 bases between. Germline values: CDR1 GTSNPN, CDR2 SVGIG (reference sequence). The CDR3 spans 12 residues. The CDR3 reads CAWSGSGNTIYF. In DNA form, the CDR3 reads TGTGCCTGGAGCGGTTCTGGAAACACCATATATTTT.

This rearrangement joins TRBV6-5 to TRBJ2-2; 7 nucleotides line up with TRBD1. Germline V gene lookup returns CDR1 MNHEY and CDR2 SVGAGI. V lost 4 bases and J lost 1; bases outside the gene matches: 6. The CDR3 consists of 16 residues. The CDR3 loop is CASSSAQGRNTGELFF. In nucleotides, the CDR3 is TGTGCCAGCAGTTCGGCACAGGGGCGGAACACCGGGGAGCTGTTTTTT.

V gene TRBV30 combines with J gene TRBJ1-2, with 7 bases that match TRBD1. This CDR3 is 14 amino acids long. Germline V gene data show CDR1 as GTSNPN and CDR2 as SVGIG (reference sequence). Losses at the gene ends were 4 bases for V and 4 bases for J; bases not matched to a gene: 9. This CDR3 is CAWTETTGLYGYTF. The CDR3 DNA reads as TGTGCCTGGACTGAAACGACAGGGCTCTATGGCTACACCTTC.

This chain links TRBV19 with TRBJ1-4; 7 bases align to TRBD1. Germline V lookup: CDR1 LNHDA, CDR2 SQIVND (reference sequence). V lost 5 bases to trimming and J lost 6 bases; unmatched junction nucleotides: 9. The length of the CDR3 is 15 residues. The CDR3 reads CASSARQGGDEKLFF. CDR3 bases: TGTGCCAGTAGTGCCAGACAGGGAGGTGATGAAAAACTGTTTTTT. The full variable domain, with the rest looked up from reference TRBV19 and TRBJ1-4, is DGGITQSPKYLFRKEGQNVTLSCEQNLNHDAMYWYRQDPGQGLRLIYYSQIVNDFQKGDIAEGYSVSREKKESFPLTVTSAQKNPTAFYLCASSARQGGDEKLFFGSGTQLSVL.

CDR3 amino acids: CASSPSTQGTGELFF. The CDR3 DNA reads as TGTGCCAGCAGTCCTTCCACACAGGGGACCGGGGAGCTGTTTTTT. The chain links TRBV28 to TRBJ2-2, with 7 bases fitting TRBD1. CDR1 is MDHEN, CDR2 SYDVKM, per germline. The junction had 8 bases not matched to a gene; V was cut back by 5 bases and J by 5 bases. This CDR3 has 15 amino acids.

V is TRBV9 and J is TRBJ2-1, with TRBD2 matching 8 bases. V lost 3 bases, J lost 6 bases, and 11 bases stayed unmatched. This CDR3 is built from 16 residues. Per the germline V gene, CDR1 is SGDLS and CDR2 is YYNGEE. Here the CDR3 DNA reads TGTGCCAGCAGCGGGATCGGGGGGGGGACCCTCAATGAGCAGTTCTTC. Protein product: CASSGIGGGTLNEQFF.

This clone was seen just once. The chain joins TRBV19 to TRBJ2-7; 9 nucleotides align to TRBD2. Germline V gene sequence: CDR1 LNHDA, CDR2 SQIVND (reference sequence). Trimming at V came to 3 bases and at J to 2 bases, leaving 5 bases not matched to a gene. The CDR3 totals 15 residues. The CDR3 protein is CASSIGASGAYEQYF. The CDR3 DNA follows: TGTGCCAGTAGTATTGGGGCTAGCGGGGCCTACGAGCAGTACTTC. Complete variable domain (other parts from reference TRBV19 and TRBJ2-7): DGGITQSPKYLFRKEGQNVTLSCEQNLNHDAMYWYRQDPGQGLRLIYYSQIVNDFQKGDIAEGYSVSREKKESFPLTVTSAQKNPTAFYLCASSIGASGAYEQYFGPGTRLTVT.

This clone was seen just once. As DNA, the CDR3 is TGCGCCAGCAGCAAGAGTCGGCAGGGGGGCACTGAAGCTTTCTTT. It translates to CASSKSRQGGTEAFF. This rearrangement joins TRBV5-1 to TRBJ1-1; 7 bases are shared with TRBD1. CDR1 and CDR2 from the germline V gene are SGHRS and YFSETQ. V shed 4 bases, J shed 4 bases, and the junction held 10 bases outside the gene matches. There are 15 residues in the CDR3.

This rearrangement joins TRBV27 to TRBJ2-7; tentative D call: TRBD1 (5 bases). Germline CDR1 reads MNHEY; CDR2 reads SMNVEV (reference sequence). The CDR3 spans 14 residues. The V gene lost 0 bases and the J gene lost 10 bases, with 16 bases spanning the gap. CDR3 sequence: CASSLSTRQGRQYF. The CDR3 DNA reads TGTGCCAGCAGTTTATCCACCCGGCAGGGTCGCCAGTACTTC.

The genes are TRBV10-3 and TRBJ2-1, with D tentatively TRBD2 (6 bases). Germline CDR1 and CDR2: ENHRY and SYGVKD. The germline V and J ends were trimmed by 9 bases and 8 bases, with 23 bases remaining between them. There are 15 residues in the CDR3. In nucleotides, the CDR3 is TGTGCCATTGGGATCGACGCGGGAACCATGGATGAGCAGTTCTTC. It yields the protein CAIGIDAGTMDEQFF.

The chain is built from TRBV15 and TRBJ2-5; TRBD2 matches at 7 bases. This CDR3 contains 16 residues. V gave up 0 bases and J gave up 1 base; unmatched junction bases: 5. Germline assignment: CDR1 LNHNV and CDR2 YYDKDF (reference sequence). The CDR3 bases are TGTGCCACCAGCAGAGATATCTCTAGCGGCCAAGAGACCCAGTACTTC. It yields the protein CATSRDISSGQETQYF.

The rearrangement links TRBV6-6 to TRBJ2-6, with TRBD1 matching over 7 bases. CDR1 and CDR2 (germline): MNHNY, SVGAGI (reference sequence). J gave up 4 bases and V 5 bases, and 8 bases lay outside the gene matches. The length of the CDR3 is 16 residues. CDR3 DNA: TGTGCCAGCAGTATAGGGGGCGGCTCAGGGGCCAACGTCCTGACTTTC. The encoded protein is CASSIGGGSGANVLTF.

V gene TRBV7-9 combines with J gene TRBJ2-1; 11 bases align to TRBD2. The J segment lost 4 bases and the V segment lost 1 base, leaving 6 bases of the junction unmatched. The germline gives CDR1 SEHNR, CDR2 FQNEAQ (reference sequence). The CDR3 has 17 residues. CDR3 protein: CASSLDRIAGGYNEQFF. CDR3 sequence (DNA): TGTGCCAGCAGCTTAGATCGGATAGCGGGAGGGTACAATGAGCAGTTCTTC.

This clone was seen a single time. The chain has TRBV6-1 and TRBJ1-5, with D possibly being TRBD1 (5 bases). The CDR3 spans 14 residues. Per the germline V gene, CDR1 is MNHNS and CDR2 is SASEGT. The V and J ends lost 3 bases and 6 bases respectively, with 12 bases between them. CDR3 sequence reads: CASSDGREFQPQHF. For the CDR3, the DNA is TGTGCCAGCAGTGATGGCAGGGAATTTCAGCCCCAGCATTTT.

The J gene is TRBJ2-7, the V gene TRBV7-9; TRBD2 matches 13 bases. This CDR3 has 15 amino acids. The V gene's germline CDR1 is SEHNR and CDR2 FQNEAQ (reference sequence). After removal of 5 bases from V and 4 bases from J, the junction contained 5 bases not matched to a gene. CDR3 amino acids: CASSPGLAGVYEQYF. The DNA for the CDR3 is TGTGCCAGCAGCCCCGGACTAGCGGGAGTTTACGAGCAGTACTTC.

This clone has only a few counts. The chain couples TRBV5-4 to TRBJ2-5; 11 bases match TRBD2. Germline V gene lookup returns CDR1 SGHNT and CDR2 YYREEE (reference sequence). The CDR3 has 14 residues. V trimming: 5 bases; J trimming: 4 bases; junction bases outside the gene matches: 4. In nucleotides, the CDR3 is TGTGCCAGCAGACTAGCGGGAGTCCCAGAGACCCAGTACTTC. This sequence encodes CASRLAGVPETQYF.

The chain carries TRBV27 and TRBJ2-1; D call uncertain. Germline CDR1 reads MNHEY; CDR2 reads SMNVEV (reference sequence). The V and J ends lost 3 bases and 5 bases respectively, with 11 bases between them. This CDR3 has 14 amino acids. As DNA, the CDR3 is TGTGCCAGCAGTTTTGTTTACAGTAACAATGAGCAGTTCTTC. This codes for CASSFVYSNNEQFF.

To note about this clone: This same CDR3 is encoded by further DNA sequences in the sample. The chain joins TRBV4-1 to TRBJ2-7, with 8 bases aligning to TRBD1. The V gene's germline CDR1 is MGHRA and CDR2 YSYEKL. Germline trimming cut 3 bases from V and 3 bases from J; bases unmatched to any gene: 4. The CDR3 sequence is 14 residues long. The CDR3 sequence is CASSHPGQGYEQYF. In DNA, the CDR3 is TGCGCCAGCAGCCATCCCGGACAGGGCTACGAGCAGTACTTC.

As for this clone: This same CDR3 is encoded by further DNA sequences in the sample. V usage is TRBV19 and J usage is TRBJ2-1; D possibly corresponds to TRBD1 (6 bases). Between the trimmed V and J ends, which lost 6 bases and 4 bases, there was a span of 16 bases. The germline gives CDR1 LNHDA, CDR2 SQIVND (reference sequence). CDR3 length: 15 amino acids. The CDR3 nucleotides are TGTGCCAGTAGACCTGACAGGTCCTCGTACAATGAGCAGTTCTTC. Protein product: CASRPDRSSYNEQFF.

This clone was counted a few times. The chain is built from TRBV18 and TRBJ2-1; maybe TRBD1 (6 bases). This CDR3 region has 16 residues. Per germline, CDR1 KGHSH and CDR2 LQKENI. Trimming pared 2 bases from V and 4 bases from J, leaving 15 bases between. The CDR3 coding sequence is TGTGCCAGCTCACCAGAGGACACAGGGCTTTACAATGAGCAGTTCTTC. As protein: CASSPEDTGLYNEQFF.

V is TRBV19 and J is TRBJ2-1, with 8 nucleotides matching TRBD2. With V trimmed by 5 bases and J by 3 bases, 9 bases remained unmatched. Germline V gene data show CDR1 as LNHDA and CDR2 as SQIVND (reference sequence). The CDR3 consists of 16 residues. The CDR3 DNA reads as TGTGCCAGTAGTGGTTTACGAAGCGGGGGCTACAATGAGCAGTTCTTC. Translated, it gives CASSGLRSGGYNEQFF.